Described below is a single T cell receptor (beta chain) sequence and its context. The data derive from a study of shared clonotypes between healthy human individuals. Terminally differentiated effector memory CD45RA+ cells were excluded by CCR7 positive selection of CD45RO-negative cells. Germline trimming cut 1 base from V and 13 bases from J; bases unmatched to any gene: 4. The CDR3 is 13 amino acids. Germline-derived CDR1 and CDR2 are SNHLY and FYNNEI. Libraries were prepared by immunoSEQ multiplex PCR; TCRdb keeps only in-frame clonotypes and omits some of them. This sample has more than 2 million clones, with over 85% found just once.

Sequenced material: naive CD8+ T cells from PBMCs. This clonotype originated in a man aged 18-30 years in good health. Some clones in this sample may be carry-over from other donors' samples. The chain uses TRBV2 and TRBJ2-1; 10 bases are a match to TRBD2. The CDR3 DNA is TGTGCCAGCAGTGAAGGAGCGGGAGGGCGCCAGTTCTTC. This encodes CASSEGAGGRQFF.